This is a list of T cell receptor beta chains from one sample in a study of cytotoxic CD8 clonotypes in ibrutinib-treated CLL. The repertoire was sequenced with immunoSEQ multiplex PCR; TCRdb's copy has only in-frame clones and lacks some. The sample records tens of thousands of clones, roughly two thirds being singletons. The sequences come from PBMCs, collected after 12 months of ibrutinib treatment. The receptors stem from a human donor with chronic lymphocytic leukemia. The CDR3 runs from the conserved cysteine through the conserved F or W. A D gene is named only where the DNA matches it firmly. Rows give clone size only sometimes, using once, few, many, or a class for an expanded clone.

d_gene: .
v_gene: TRBV28
abundance: .
j_gene: TRBJ1-2
CDR3nt: TGTGCCAGCAGCCCACTGGACACTTCTAACTATGGCTACACCTTC
CDR3aa: CASSPLDTSNYGYTF

d_gene: TRBD1
v_gene: TRBV6-1
abundance: .
j_gene: TRBJ1-1
CDR3nt: TGTGCCAGCAGTCCCAGGGGGCAATATGAAGCTTTCTTT
CDR3aa: CASSPRGQYEAFF

d_gene: .
v_gene: TRBV7-2
abundance: .
j_gene: TRBJ2-2
CDR3nt: TGTGCCAGCAGCTTAAGGGGGAATAGGGACACCGGGGAGCTGTTTTTT
CDR3aa: CASSLRGNRDTGELFF

d_gene: .
v_gene: TRBV19
abundance: .
j_gene: TRBJ2-7
CDR3nt: TGTGCCAGTAGTAGCGGAGGGGGGGGCTCCTACGAGCAGTACTTC
CDR3aa: CASSSGGGGSYEQYF

d_gene: TRBD2
v_gene: TRBV5-1
abundance: .
j_gene: TRBJ2-1
CDR3nt: TGCGCCAGCATGGCGGGAGGGTTGGGCAATGAGCAGTTCTTC
CDR3aa: CASMAGGLGNEQFF

d_gene: TRBD2
v_gene: TRBV5-4
abundance: .
j_gene: TRBJ2-3
CDR3nt: TGTGCCAGCAGCTTGGGGCTAGCGGGTACAGATACGCAGTATTTT
CDR3aa: CASSLGLAGTDTQYF

d_gene: .
v_gene: TRBV20-1
abundance: .
j_gene: TRBJ2-1
CDR3nt: TGCAGTGCTAGTAGGGAGGAGCAGTTCTTC
CDR3aa: CSASREEQFF

d_gene: .
v_gene: TRBV9
abundance: .
j_gene: TRBJ2-3
CDR3nt: TGTGCCAGCAGCGTCGGAGGGCAGATCCGCACAGATACGCAGTATTTT
CDR3aa: CASSVGGQIRTDTQYF

d_gene: .
v_gene: TRBV5-4
abundance: once
j_gene: TRBJ1-1
CDR3nt: TGTGCCAGCAGCTTGGCCGGGGTCTTGAACACTGAAGCTTTCTTT
CDR3aa: CASSLAGVLNTEAFF

d_gene: TRBD2
v_gene: TRBV5-6
abundance: .
j_gene: TRBJ2-2
CDR3nt: TGTGCCAGCAGCCTTCGGGGGGCGAACACCGGGGAGCTGTTTTTT
CDR3aa: CASSLRGANTGELFF

d_gene: TRBD2
v_gene: TRBV14
abundance: .
j_gene: TRBJ2-7
CDR3nt: TGTGCCAGCAGCAGGACCTTAGCGGGAGGGGACGAGCAGTACTTC
CDR3aa: CASSRTLAGGDEQYF

d_gene: TRBD1
v_gene: TRBV15
abundance: .
j_gene: TRBJ1-5
CDR3nt: TGTGCCACCAGCGGCCGGGACAGGGGCGCTCACAATCAGCCCCAGCATTTT
CDR3aa: CATSGRDRGAHNQPQHF

d_gene: TRBD1
v_gene: TRBV11-2
abundance: .
j_gene: TRBJ2-7
CDR3nt: TGTGCCAGCAGCTCTTTACAGGGGGCAAACGAGCAGTACTTC
CDR3aa: CASSSLQGANEQYF

d_gene: TRBD1
v_gene: TRBV6-1
abundance: .
j_gene: TRBJ1-1
CDR3nt: TGTGCCAGCAGACAGGGGCGGAACACTGAAGCTTTCTTT
CDR3aa: CASRQGRNTEAFF

d_gene: TRBD1
v_gene: TRBV4-3
abundance: .
j_gene: TRBJ1-4
CDR3nt: TGCGCCAGCAGCCAAGGAGGACAGGCCATGGGTGAAAAACTGTTTTTT
CDR3aa: CASSQGGQAMGEKLFF

d_gene: .
v_gene: TRBV7-6
abundance: .
j_gene: TRBJ2-1
CDR3nt: TGTGCCACCGGGGCGGGCAGGCAGCATCACAATGAGCAGTTCTTC
CDR3aa: CATGAGRQHHNEQFF

d_gene: TRBD2
v_gene: TRBV2
abundance: .
j_gene: TRBJ2-3
CDR3nt: TGTGCCAGCAGTATCACTAGCGGAAACCTTAGGGCAACGGATACGCAGTATTTT
CDR3aa: CASSITSGNLRATDTQYF

d_gene: TRBD1
v_gene: TRBV7-9
abundance: .
j_gene: TRBJ1-1
CDR3nt: TGTGCCAGCAGCCCAGGGGGATCCACTGAAGCTTTCTTT
CDR3aa: CASSPGGSTEAFF

d_gene: .
v_gene: TRBV5-1
abundance: .
j_gene: TRBJ2-6
CDR3nt: TGCGCCAGCAGCTATGCAGGGATCTCTGGGGCCAACGTCCTGACTTTC
CDR3aa: CASSYAGISGANVLTF

d_gene: TRBD2
v_gene: TRBV10-2
abundance: .
j_gene: TRBJ2-2
CDR3nt: TGCGCCAGCAGTGTACTAGCGGGAGATGCTACCGGGGAGCTGTTTTTT
CDR3aa: CASSVLAGDATGELFF

d_gene: .
v_gene: TRBV2
abundance: .
j_gene: TRBJ1-5
CDR3nt: TGTGCCAGCAGTGGCAGAGATTATAGCAATCCGCCCCAGCATTTT
CDR3aa: CASSGRDYSNPPQHF

d_gene: TRBD1
v_gene: TRBV6-5
abundance: few
j_gene: TRBJ2-2
CDR3nt: TGTGCCAGCAGTTGGGGGACAGCTATGGCCGGGGAGCTGTTTTTT
CDR3aa: CASSWGTAMAGELFF

d_gene: .
v_gene: TRBV7-2
abundance: few
j_gene: TRBJ1-3
CDR3nt: TGTGCCAGCAGCCCAAACATAGGAAACACCATATATTTT
CDR3aa: CASSPNIGNTIYF

d_gene: TRBD1
v_gene: TRBV14
abundance: .
j_gene: TRBJ1-2
CDR3nt: TGTGCCAGCAGCCCTACAGGGGCCCATGGCTACACCTTC
CDR3aa: CASSPTGAHGYTF

d_gene: .
v_gene: TRBV4-1
abundance: .
j_gene: TRBJ1-2
CDR3nt: TGCGCCAGCAGCCAAGATAGGTCAGGGTACTATGGCTACACCTTC
CDR3aa: CASSQDRSGYYGYTF